A single T cell receptor beta chain is shown here with its context. Its target is not known. Primed by a sample-barcoded 5' primer and a J-beta primer mix, a second PCR proceeded for about 7 to 11 cycles. A single record per CDR3 protein comes from TCRdb applying MiXCR to the 5' RACE reads. The sample shows around 1.7 million distinct CDR3 sequences, 28% of them seen only once. The data are from a study of blood T cells in healthy people across ages. Trimming cost V 5 bases and J 7 bases; bases outside gene matches: 10. Germline V CDR1 and CDR2: MDHEN, SYDVKM. This CDR3 region has 14 residues. Points from the study as a whole: Researchers report that TCR beta diversity correlated strongly with naive T cell percentage.

The genes are TRBV28 and TRBJ1-1, with 7 bases fitting TRBD1. Sequenced sample: blood. This sequence was found in a woman aged 30 to 39 in good health. The CDR3 DNA reads as TGTGCCAGCAGTCTACAGGGGAGCGAAAATGAAGCTTTCTTT. It is translated as CASSLQGSENEAFF.